Each of the 25 T cell receptor beta chains below was sequenced from the same sample in a study of cytomegalovirus exposure and HLA in healthy donors. The PCR contained 60 Vbeta and 13 Jbeta primers. Assay: immunoSEQ multiplex PCR; the TCRdb copy retains only in-frame clones and omits some. The sample contains fewer than 70,000 clones, roughly two thirds of which appear only once. The sample consisted of PBMCs. The origin of the receptors is a male donor in good health and CMV-seropositive.

The CDR3 spells CASSRQGETQYF. CDR3 DNA: TGTGCCAGCAGCCGACAGGGCGAGACCCAGTACTTC. The chain couples TRBV7-2 to TRBJ2-5, with TRBD1 identical over 7 bases. The CDR3 spans 12 residues. V dropped 5 bases and J dropped 5; count of bases not matched to a gene: 2. From germline, CDR1 is SGHTA and CDR2 FQGNSA.

V is TRBV9 and J is TRBJ2-1; 10 nucleotides agree with TRBD1. V lost 3 bases, J lost 4 bases, and 4 bases stayed unmatched. The CDR3 has 15 amino acids. CDR1 is SGDLS, CDR2 YYNGEE, per germline. For the CDR3, the DNA is TGTGCCAGCAGCGCGGGACAGGGGAGATACAATGAGCAGTTCTTC. Its protein product is CASSAGQGRYNEQFF.

This chain links TRBV5-1 with TRBJ2-2, with D maybe TRBD2 (5 bases). The CDR3 is 16 residues long. In germline, CDR1 is SGHRS, CDR2 YFSETQ. Trimming removed 1 base from V and 4 bases from J, with 14 bases in between. In DNA, the CDR3 is TGCGCCAGCAGCTTGTCTCCAGTCGCGGGCACCGGGGAGCTGTTTTTT. Amino acid sequence: CASSLSPVAGTGELFF.

Only a few counts were recorded for this clone. The chain carries TRBV10-3 and TRBJ2-7; D might be TRBD1 (6 bases). The CDR3 is made up of 16 amino acids. The germline CDR1 and CDR2 sequences are ENHRY and SYGVKD. V shed 7 bases and J shed 0 bases, with 19 bases lying between them. CDR3 loop: CAIKRAGTRDSYEQYF. The CDR3 coding sequence is TGTGCCATCAAAAGGGCCGGGACACGGGACTCCTACGAGCAGTACTTC.

V gene TRBV5-5 combines with J gene TRBJ2-7; D might be TRBD1 (5 bases). Germline V gives CDR1 SGHKS, CDR2 YYEKEE (reference sequence). V dropped 2 bases and J dropped 2 bases, with 8 bases sitting between them. The CDR3 loop spans 13 amino acids. The CDR3 coding sequence is TGTGCCAGCAGCTTTCAGGGCGCCTACGAGCAGTACTTC. This codes for CASSFQGAYEQYF.

The chain employs TRBV6-4 and TRBJ2-1; TRBD2 is a possible D gene (5 bases). The V end lost 7 bases, the J end lost 3 bases, and 13 bases lay between the germline ends. The CDR3 is 14 amino acids. The germline CDR1 and CDR2 sequences are MRHNA and SNTAGT. DNA for the CDR3: TGTGCCAGCAACGCCGGACTGGGCTACAATGAGCAGTTCTTC. Amino acids: CASNAGLGYNEQFF.

V and J are TRBV6-1 and TRBJ2-1; TRBD2 aligns across 9 bases. This CDR3 is 15 amino acids long. J was trimmed by 2 bases and V by 5 bases; bases with no gene match: 4. CDR1 and CDR2 (germline): MNHNS, SASEGT. Here the CDR3 reads CASSTSGRTYNEQFF. The CDR3 coding sequence is TGTGCCAGCAGTACGAGCGGGAGGACCTACAATGAGCAGTTCTTC.

The rearrangement links TRBV18 to TRBJ1-1, with 8 bases matching TRBD1. There are 14 residues in the CDR3. CDR1 and CDR2 (germline): KGHSH, LQKENI. V was pared by 4 bases and J by 6 bases, with 7 bases of the junction left unmatched. The CDR3 bases are TGTGCCAGCTCACATCGACAGGGGAAGGCTGAAGCTTTCTTT. This sequence encodes CASSHRQGKAEAFF.

V and J are TRBV7-2 and TRBJ1-4, with 8 bases matching TRBD1. Germline CDR1 and CDR2: SGHTA and FQGNSA. The junction had 4 bases not matched to a gene; V was cut back by 0 bases and J by 7 bases. The CDR3 is 15 residues long. The CDR3 DNA reads TGTGCCAGCAGCTTAGCGCGACAGGGGAGTGAAAAACTGTTTTTT. This encodes CASSLARQGSEKLFF.

V usage is TRBV19 and J usage is TRBJ2-1; D may be TRBD1 (7 bases). Germline lookup yields CDR1 LNHDA and CDR2 SQIVND (reference sequence). Trimming pared 5 bases from V and 10 bases from J, leaving 15 bases between. The CDR3 has 13 amino acids. This CDR3 reads CASSSGGRREQFF. DNA for the CDR3: TGTGCCAGTAGTTCAGGGGGGAGGAGGGAGCAGTTCTTC.

This chain connects TRBV11-2 to TRBJ2-3; D might be TRBD1 (6 bases). V was pared by 0 bases and J by 3 bases, with 16 bases between. CDR1 is SGHAT, CDR2 FQNNGV, per germline. This CDR3 is 17 amino acids long. Here the CDR3 reads CASSLDKQGLSTDTQYF. The CDR3 DNA is TGTGCCAGCAGCTTAGATAAACAGGGCCTTTCGACAGATACGCAGTATTTT.

The chain links TRBV15 to TRBJ1-5; D is unresolved. Germline-derived CDR1 and CDR2 are LNHNV and YYDKDF (reference sequence). The CDR3 runs to 19 residues. Trimming left V 3 bases short and J 0 bases short, with 21 bases between. The CDR3 spells CATSSTAAGSFISNQPQHF. The CDR3 DNA reads TGTGCCACCAGCAGTACGGCGGCGGGGAGTTTTATTAGCAATCAGCCCCAGCATTTT.

The chain employs TRBV5-1 and TRBJ2-7; 9 bases map to TRBD2. After removal of 0 bases from V and 3 bases from J, the junction contained 4 bases not matched to a gene. Looked up from germline, CDR1 is SGHRS and CDR2 is YFSETQ. CDR3 length: 15 amino acids. CDR3 in amino acids: CASSLAPSGNYEQYF. DNA for the CDR3: TGCGCCAGCAGCTTGGCCCCTAGCGGGAACTACGAGCAGTACTTC.

The rearrangement joins TRBV18 to TRBJ1-1; TRBD1 aligns across 10 bases. The germline CDR1 and CDR2 sequences are KGHSH and LQKENI. V lost 1 base, J lost 8 bases, and 10 bases stayed unmatched. The length of the CDR3 is 16 residues. The CDR3 region has the DNA TGTGCCAGCTCACCACTTCATCGGACAGGGGGTATCGAAGCTTTCTTT. Translation gives CASSPLHRTGGIEAFF.

The chain joins TRBV9 to TRBJ2-5; D is possibly TRBD2 (5 bases). Germline values: CDR1 SGDLS, CDR2 YYNGEE. CDR3 length: 15 residues. V was shortened by 0 bases and J by 4 bases, with 13 bases between the two germline ends. CDR3 sequence: CASSVGLIGPETQYF. In DNA, the CDR3 is TGTGCCAGCAGCGTAGGACTAATCGGCCCAGAGACCCAGTACTTC.

Points on this clone: The germline gene is not matched at one end of the junction; a read error may be the cause. The chain links TRBV7-9 to TRBJ1-2; unclear D gene. The CDR3 totals 14 residues. CDR1 is SEHNR, CDR2 FQNEAQ, per germline (reference sequence). The CDR3 bases are TGTTCCAGCAGCTTCCCGACGAGGGACTATGGCTACACCTTC. Its protein product is CSSSFPTRDYGYTF.

This rearrangement joins TRBV5-5 to TRBJ1-2; 9 bases agree with TRBD1. Losses at the gene ends were 3 bases for V and 6 bases for J; bases not matched to a gene: 9. Germline CDR1 and CDR2: SGHKS and YYEKEE (reference sequence). This CDR3 region has 15 residues. The CDR3 reads CASSSGDRVSHGYTF. In DNA form, the CDR3 reads TGTGCCAGCAGCTCGGGGGACAGGGTTTCTCATGGCTACACCTTC.

In DNA form, the CDR3 reads TGTGCCAGCGGGAGGGGGGGGGTAACAGATACGCAGTATTTT. Its protein product is CASGRGGVTDTQYF. V usage is TRBV2 and J usage is TRBJ2-3, with D possibly TRBD2 on 7 matching bases. The CDR3 sequence is 14 residues long. V shed 8 bases and J shed 3 bases, with 15 bases lying between them. Germline assignment: CDR1 SNHLY and CDR2 FYNNEI.

Turning to this clone: An end of the junction differs from the germline gene, which may be a read error. The chain couples TRBV7-7 to TRBJ2-5; 7 positions match TRBD1. Germline V gene sequence: CDR1 SSHAT, CDR2 FNYEAQ (reference sequence). The CDR3 runs to 15 residues. The CDR3 nucleotides read TGTGCCAGCAGCTTAGGTGGGACAGCAAGAGAGGCCCAGTACTTC. It encodes CASSLGGTAREAQYF.

The J gene is TRBJ2-3, the V gene TRBV6-4, with D maybe TRBD2 (5 bases). The V end was cut by 3 bases, the J end by 0 bases, with 7 bases between. The CDR3 length is 14 residues. The germline V gene encodes CDR1 MRHNA and CDR2 SNTAGT. CDR3 residues: CASSERGSTDTQYF. DNA for the CDR3: TGTGCCAGCAGTGAACGAGGGAGCACAGATACGCAGTATTTT.

This clone was counted only a few times. The chain is built from TRBV2 and TRBJ2-7, with 7 nucleotides matching TRBD2. V gave up 7 bases and J gave up 5 bases; unmatched junction bases: 8. Per germline, CDR1 SNHLY and CDR2 FYNNEI. This CDR3 comprises 13 residues. The CDR3 reads CASTGGWGNEQYF. DNA for the CDR3: TGTGCCAGCACGGGAGGTTGGGGGAACGAGCAGTACTTC.

This clone was recorded a few times. V usage is TRBV6-5 and J usage is TRBJ1-2; the D is unclear. This CDR3 has 12 residues. V was clipped by 4 bases and J by 12 bases, with 15 bases between them. The germline CDR1 and CDR2 sequences are MNHEY and SVGAGI. The CDR3 spells CASSLDRGKDTF. For the CDR3, the DNA is TGTGCCAGCAGTTTGGACCGGGGAAAAGACACCTTC.

The chain is built from TRBV5-4 and TRBJ1-2; possible D gene TRBD1, 6 bases. The CDR3 loop spans 14 amino acids. V dropped 4 bases and J dropped 3 bases, with 13 bases sitting between them. Germline loops: CDR1 SGHNT, CDR2 YYREEE (reference sequence). As DNA, the CDR3 is TGTGCCAGCAGCGCCTTACAGGGATACTATGGCTACACCTTC. Protein: CASSALQGYYGYTF. Variable domain in full (rest from reference TRBV5-4 and TRBJ1-2): ETGVTQSPTHLIKTRGQQVTLRCSSQSGHNTVSWYQQALGQGPQFIFQYYREEENGRGNFPPRFSGLQFPNYSSELNVNALELDDSALYLCASSALQGYYGYTFGSGTRLTVV.

The chain uses TRBV5-1 and TRBJ1-2; possible D gene TRBD1, 6 bases. This CDR3 has 13 amino acids. Germline V gives CDR1 SGHRS, CDR2 YFSETQ. The V end lost 2 bases, the J end lost 4 bases, and 9 bases lay between the germline ends. The CDR3 loop is CASSFTGSYGYTF. As DNA, the CDR3 is TGCGCCAGCAGCTTCACAGGGAGCTATGGCTACACCTTC. The variable domain in full, with the rest retrieved from reference TRBV5-1 and TRBJ1-2, is KAGVTQTPRYLIKTRGQQVTLSCSPISGHRSVSWYQQTPGQGLQFLFEYFSETQRNKGNFPGRFSGRQFSNSRSEMNVSTLELGDSALYLCASSFTGSYGYTFGSGTRLTVV.

J is TRBJ2-2 and V is TRBV27; 11 bases align to TRBD2. The CDR3 covers 16 residues. Germline lookup yields CDR1 MNHEY and CDR2 SMNVEV (reference sequence). After removal of 5 bases from V and 5 bases from J, the junction contained 7 bases not matched to a gene. CDR3 protein: CASSPTSGRYTGELFF. CDR3 DNA sequence: TGTGCCAGCAGTCCAACTAGCGGGAGATATACCGGGGAGCTGTTTTTT.